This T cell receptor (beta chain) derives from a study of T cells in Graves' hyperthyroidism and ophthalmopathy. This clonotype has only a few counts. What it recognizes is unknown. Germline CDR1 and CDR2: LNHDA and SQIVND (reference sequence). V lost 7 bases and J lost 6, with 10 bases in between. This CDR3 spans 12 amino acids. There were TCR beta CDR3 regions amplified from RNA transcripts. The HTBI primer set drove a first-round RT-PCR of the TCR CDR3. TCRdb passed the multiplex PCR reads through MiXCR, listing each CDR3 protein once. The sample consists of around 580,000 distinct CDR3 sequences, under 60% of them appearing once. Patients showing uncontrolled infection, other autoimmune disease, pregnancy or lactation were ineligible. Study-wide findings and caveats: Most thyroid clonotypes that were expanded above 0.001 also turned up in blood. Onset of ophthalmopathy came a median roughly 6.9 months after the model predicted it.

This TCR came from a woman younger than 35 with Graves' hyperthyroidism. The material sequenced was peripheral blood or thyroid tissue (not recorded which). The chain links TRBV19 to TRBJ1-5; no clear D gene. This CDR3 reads CASTLLGQPQHF. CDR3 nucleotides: TGTGCCAGTACCCTATTGGGTCAGCCCCAGCATTTT.